Listed here are 17 T cell receptor beta chains from one sample, sequenced in a study of blood T cell repertoires in COVID-19. Measured with immunoSEQ multiplex PCR; TCRdb has only the in-frame clones, and not every one. Among 200,000 to 250,000 clones listed, about 80% were seen once. Sequencing was performed on PBMCs or T cells enriched from blood (not recorded which). The receptors originated from a man between 60 and 75 years old who had recovered from COVID-19.

CDR3 nucleotide sequence: TGCGCCAGCAGCACCGGCGGGCAGGTGAACTATGGCTACACCTTC. Its protein product is CASSTGGQVNYGYTF. This sequence joins TRBV5-1 and TRBJ1-2; D unclear. Germline CDR1 and CDR2: SGHRS and YFSETQ. Trimming removed 4 bases at V and 2 bases at J, with 15 bases between. The CDR3 is 15 residues long.

The V gene is TRBV4-2, the J gene TRBJ1-5; D may be TRBD1 (5 bases). Germline lookup yields CDR1 LGHNA and CDR2 YNFKEQ. CDR3 length: 14 amino acids. Trimming shortened V by 2 bases and J by 2 bases, and 7 bases separated the two germline ends. The CDR3 spells CASSQTTGNQPQHF. The DNA for the CDR3 is TGTGCCAGCAGCCAAACGACAGGCAATCAGCCCCAGCATTTT.

This clone was seen once. CDR3 in DNA: TGCGCCAGCAGCTTGGCTCTTTCAGGGGGCCTCGCTGAAGCTTTCTTT. Encoded protein: CASSLALSGGLAEAFF. The chain employs TRBV5-1 and TRBJ1-1, with TRBD1 matching 8 bases. J gave up 6 bases and V 0 bases, and 10 bases lay outside the gene matches. This CDR3 is 16 amino acids long. Germline V lookup: CDR1 SGHRS, CDR2 YFSETQ.

CDR3 coding DNA: TGCGCCAGCAGCTTGGGAGCGGGGAGCTCCTACAATGAGCAGTTCTTC. Amino acid sequence: CASSLGAGSSYNEQFF. The chain couples TRBV5-1 to TRBJ2-1; 7 positions match TRBD2. With V trimmed by 0 bases and J by 0 bases, 3 bases remained unmatched. Germline V gene data show CDR1 as SGHRS and CDR2 as YFSETQ. CDR3 length: 16 amino acids.

The chain links TRBV29-1 to TRBJ1-1; 8 bases map to TRBD1. This CDR3 is 13 amino acids long. J was trimmed by 4 bases and V by 7 bases; bases with no gene match: 8. The V gene's germline CDR1 is SQVTM and CDR2 ANQGSEA. The CDR3 DNA sequence: TGCAGCGCCGGGGCAGGGGGCGGCACTGAAGCTTTCTTT. It yields the protein CSAGAGGGTEAFF.

This clone showed up just a few times. The chain has TRBV7-9 and TRBJ2-1, with 14 bases fitting TRBD2. Trimming removed 8 bases from V and 2 bases from J; junction bases left unmatched: 5. CDR3 length: 16 amino acids. CDR1 is SEHNR and CDR2 is FQNEAQ in the germline V gene (reference sequence). The CDR3 is CASVTSGGAPYNEQFF. The CDR3, as DNA: TGTGCCAGCGTGACTAGCGGGGGGGCCCCCTACAATGAGCAGTTCTTC.

The chain carries TRBV11-3 and TRBJ2-2; D not certain. The CDR3 runs to 13 residues. The V gene lost 4 bases and the J gene lost 5 bases, with 8 bases spanning the gap. Per the germline V gene, CDR1 is SGHNT and CDR2 is YENEEA. In nucleotides, the CDR3 is TGTGCCAGCAGCTCAATTGAGACCGGGGAGCTGTTTTTT. It encodes CASSSIETGELFF.

This chain joins TRBV11-3 and TRBJ2-1, with 8 bases aligning to TRBD2. CDR1 is SGHNT, CDR2 YENEEA, per germline. V shed 0 bases and J 0 bases; nucleotides not matched to a gene: 10. CDR3 length equals 19 residues. CDR3 sequence reads: CASSLDGNSGESSYNEQFF. The CDR3 DNA follows: TGTGCCAGCAGCTTAGATGGAAATAGCGGGGAGAGCTCCTACAATGAGCAGTTCTTC.

This clone was observed a handful of times. This rearrangement joins TRBV3-1 (or the pseudogene TRBV3-2) to TRBJ2-7; D not certain. V was cut by 5 bases and J by 3 bases, with 5 bases left in between. The CDR3 contains 11 residues. Germline CDR1 reads LGHDT; CDR2 reads YNNKEL (reference sequence). DNA of the CDR3: TGTGCCAGCAGCTATAGCTACGAGCAGTACTTC. This encodes CASSYSYEQYF.

This rearrangement joins TRBV4-2 to TRBJ2-7; TRBD2 matches 13 bases. With V trimmed by 3 bases and J by 5 bases, 7 bases remained unmatched. Germline V gene sequence: CDR1 LGHNA, CDR2 YNFKEQ. The CDR3 loop spans 16 amino acids. Here the CDR3 reads CASSHQLAGGRHEQYF. CDR3 coding DNA: TGTGCCAGCAGCCATCAACTAGCGGGGGGGCGGCACGAGCAGTACTTC.

The chain joins TRBV4-2 to TRBJ1-6; D ambiguous. V was cut by 0 bases and J by 0 bases, with 12 bases left in between. Germline CDR1 and CDR2: LGHNA and YNFKEQ. This CDR3 has 18 amino acids. Written as DNA, the CDR3 is TGTGCCAGCAGCCAAGATCGGCCCCGGAGCTCCTATAATTCACCCCTCCACTTT. Protein sequence: CASSQDRPRSSYNSPLHF.

The chain couples TRBV7-9 to TRBJ1-5; 9 bases fit TRBD1. Trimming at V came to 2 bases and at J to 3 bases, leaving 5 bases not matched to a gene. The CDR3 totals 16 residues. The germline CDR1 and CDR2 sequences are SEHNR and FQNEAQ (reference sequence). The CDR3 region is CASSLQGTGNNQPQHF. In DNA, the CDR3 is TGTGCCAGCAGCTTACAAGGGACAGGGAACAATCAGCCCCAGCATTTT.

The V call is TRBV7-2, the J call TRBJ1-2, with TRBD1 matching 7 bases. This CDR3 spans 14 amino acids. The trim removed 7 bases at V and 8 bases at J, leaving 13 bases unmatched. Germline CDR1 is SGHTA and CDR2 is FQGNSA. Here the CDR3 DNA reads TGTGCCAGCACCGATTCGACAGGGAATCGGGGCTACACCTTC. Protein: CASTDSTGNRGYTF.

The V gene is TRBV6-5, the J gene TRBJ2-1; 11 bases agree with TRBD1. The V gene's germline CDR1 is MNHEY and CDR2 SVGAGI. With V trimmed by 2 bases and J by 3 bases, 0 bases remained unmatched. The CDR3 covers 15 residues. The CDR3 loop is CASSYGTGGYNEQFF. The CDR3 DNA is TGTGCCAGCAGTTACGGGACAGGGGGCTACAATGAGCAGTTCTTC.

Regarding this clone: The sample carries other DNA sequences with the same CDR3. V gene TRBV7-9 combines with J gene TRBJ2-5; 7 nucleotides match TRBD2. The V gene's germline CDR1 is SEHNR and CDR2 FQNEAQ (reference sequence). The V gene end was trimmed by 5 bases and the J gene end by 2 bases; junction bases not matched to a gene: 2. This CDR3 has 13 residues. The CDR3 reads CASSLGGQETQYF. DNA for the CDR3: TGTGCCAGCAGCCTGGGGGGGCAAGAGACCCAGTACTTC.

In its sample, this clone was seen a few times. At one boundary the junction diverges from the germline segment, which might be a read error. The rearrangement uses TRBV5-4 and TRBJ1-3; D perhaps matches TRBD1 (5 bases). This CDR3 region has 14 residues. The germline CDR1 and CDR2 sequences are SGHNT and YYREEE (reference sequence). The CDR3 protein is CASSLDNSGNTIYF. CDR3 in DNA: TGTGCCAGCAGTTTGGACAACTCTGGAAACACCATATATTTT. The whole variable domain, remainder taken from reference TRBV5-4 and TRBJ1-3, is ETGVTQSPTHLIKTRGQQVTLRCSSQSGHNTVSWYQQALGQGPQFIFQYYREEENGRGNFPPRFSGLQFPNYSSELNVNALELDDSALYLCASSLDNSGNTIYFGEGSWLTVV.

This rearrangement joins TRBV2 to TRBJ1-6; D is possibly TRBD1 (6 bases). Trimming cost V 4 bases and J 8 bases, with 12 bases left between them. Germline V gene sequence: CDR1 SNHLY, CDR2 FYNNEI. The CDR3 runs 14 residues. Here the CDR3 reads CASSVGDTYSPLHF. The CDR3 bases are TGTGCCAGCAGTGTTGGGGACACGTATTCACCCCTCCACTTT. The whole variable domain, filled in from reference TRBV2 and TRBJ1-6, reads EPEVTQTPSHQVTQMGQEVILRCVPISNHLYFYWYRQILGQKVEFLVSFYNNEISEKSEIFDDQFSVERPDGSNFTLKIRSTKLEDSAMYFCASSVGDTYSPLHFGNGTRLTVT.